This TCR beta chain originates from a study of T cell responses to AZD1222 COVID-19 vaccine. Study overall: Samples with a second dose at about 4 or about 12 weeks were pooled together.

Turning to this clone: The antigen remains unidentified.

This CDR3 contains 16 residues. The trim removed 4 bases at V and 5 bases at J, leaving 9 bases unmatched. Germline assignment: CDR1 LGHDT and CDR2 YNNKEL (reference sequence). Study results and limitations: Females outnumbered males among donors, who were mostly white British; clonal diversity was possibly underestimated. Baseline testing showed seropositivity in only six AZD1222 recipients.

Assay: immunoSEQ multiplex PCR; the TCRdb copy retains only in-frame clones and omits some. The sample lists 100,000 to 150,000 clones; approximately 84% were seen once. The sequencing here drew on peripheral blood, taken on day 0 of AZD1222 vaccination. The TCR was taken from an adult in good health. The rearrangement links TRBV3-1 (or the pseudogene TRBV3-2) to TRBJ2-5; 11 bases are shared with TRBD2. CDR3 in amino acids: CASSPIAGGPFETQYF. Here the CDR3 DNA reads TGTGCCAGCAGCCCCATAGCGGGAGGGCCTTTTGAGACCCAGTACTTC.